The 25 T cell receptor beta chains in this list originate from one sample, sequenced in a study of CD8 T cells in Susac syndrome (dated by TCRdb to between 2017 and 2020). Library preparation employed the immunoSEQ multiplex PCR assay. RNA was extracted with the RNeasy kit and about 0.5 to 1 ug was reverse transcribed using random hexamers. In-frame beta chains were kept once TCRdb had trimmed the public reads at Q25 with fastp and called clones with MiXCR. Identical CDR3 proteins give one entry, which carries the most common genes and DNA. This sample comprises about 140,000 distinct CDR3 sequences, approximately 95% of them detected only once. The top ten clonotypes cover more than 0.14% of the sample. Sequences were obtained from CD4+ T cells from PBMCs. The receptors originated from a human donor with Susac syndrome.

The chain's CDR3 is CASSHALLGSTDTQYF. CDR3 DNA sequence: TGCGCCAGCAGCCACGCCTTACTAGGAAGCACAGATACGCAGTATTTT. The genes are TRBV4-1 and TRBJ2-3; TRBD2 is a possible D gene (5 bases). Germline assignment: CDR1 MGHRA and CDR2 YSYEKL. This CDR3 has 16 amino acids. V was pared by 3 bases and J by 0 bases, with 13 bases between.

This clonotype was recorded only once. The chain employs TRBV4-1 and TRBJ2-6; the D gene could be TRBD1 or TRBD2 (5 bases each). Germline CDR1 and CDR2: MGHRA and YSYEKL. V lost 5 bases and J lost 1, with 15 bases in between. This CDR3 comprises 17 residues. CDR3 sequence (DNA): TGCGCCAGCAGCTCCCCGAGGGGATTGTCTGGGGCCAACGTCCTGACTTTC. This translates into CASSSPRGLSGANVLTF.

This sequence joins TRBV20-1 and TRBJ1-2; D is perhaps TRBD1 (5 bases). With 2 bases removed from V and 3 bases from J, the gap between germline ends came to 16 bases. The germline CDR1 and CDR2 sequences are DFQATT and SNEGSKA (reference sequence). The CDR3 is made up of 15 amino acids. The DNA for the CDR3 is TGCAGTGCTAGACTTGGGCCAGGGCGCGACTATGGCTACACCTTC. Residues: CSARLGPGRDYGYTF.

V usage is TRBV5-1 and J usage is TRBJ2-5, with D possibly matching TRBD2 (6 bases). CDR1 SGHRS and CDR2 YFSETQ come from the germline V gene. V lost 0 bases, J lost 5 bases, and 14 bases lay in between. The CDR3 totals 15 residues. In nucleotides, the CDR3 is TGCGCCAGCAGCTTGGCCGTTGCGGGGCTTGAGACCCAGTACTTC. As protein: CASSLAVAGLETQYF.

The CDR3 here is CASAAGSNEKLFF. The CDR3 DNA sequence: TGTGCCAGTGCGGCGGGGTCTAATGAAAAACTGTTTTTT. The V and J genes are TRBV12-3 or TRBV12-4 and TRBJ1-4; D not certain. Trimming stripped 9 bases from V and 3 bases from J, with 11 bases between. This CDR3 is built from 13 residues.

This clonotype was observed a single time. The chain has TRBV3-1 and TRBJ2-5, with TRBD2 as a possible D gene (6 bases). Germline CDR1 reads LGHDT; CDR2 reads YNNKEL (reference sequence). V lost 3 bases and J 2 bases, leaving 7 bases between the germline ends. The CDR3 totals 13 residues. This CDR3 reads CASSQGLQETQYF. The CDR3 nucleotides read TGTGCCAGCAGCCAGGGACTTCAAGAGACCCAGTACTTC.

The V gene is TRBV5-6, the J gene TRBJ2-7; TRBD2 agrees at 11 bases. This CDR3 spans 14 amino acids. Losses at the gene ends were 2 bases for V and 4 bases for J; bases not matched to a gene: 2. The germline V gene has CDR1 SGHDT and CDR2 YYEEEE. CDR3 region: CASSFLAGGYEQYF. CDR3 DNA: TGTGCCAGCAGCTTTCTAGCGGGAGGATACGAGCAGTACTTC.

CDR3 DNA: TGTGCCTGGAGTGCGGGGAGAAAGGTCCGGGGGACCCAGTACTTC. Translated, it gives CAWSAGRKVRGTQYF. This chain uses TRBV30 with TRBJ2-5, with D possibly being TRBD2 (5 bases). Trimming cost V 1 base and J 7 bases, with 19 bases left between them. This CDR3 region has 15 residues. Germline CDR1 is GTSNPN and CDR2 is SVGIG (reference sequence). Filled out from reference TRBV30 and TRBJ2-5, the complete variable domain reads SQTIHQWPATLVQPVGSPLSLECTVEGTSNPNLYWYRQAAGRGLQLLFYSVGIGQISSEVPQNLSASRPQDRQFILSSKKLLLSDSGFYLCAWSAGRKVRGTQYFGPGTRLLVL.

This chain connects TRBV2 to TRBJ2-3; D call uncertain. Germline V gives CDR1 SNHLY, CDR2 FYNNEI. The CDR3 is 14 amino acids. Trimming pared 7 bases from V and 1 base from J, leaving 12 bases between. The CDR3 sequence is CASTQDQGTDTQYF. Here the CDR3 DNA reads TGTGCCAGCACCCAGGACCAGGGCACAGATACGCAGTATTTT.

As to this clonotype: Relative to the germline gene, one junction end is altered; a read error may explain this. CDR3 region: CASSQAYEQYF. The CDR3 nucleotides are TGTGCCAGCAGTCAAGCCTACGAGCAGTACTTC. The chain has TRBV3-1 and TRBJ2-7; no definite D call. Germline loops: CDR1 LGHDT, CDR2 YNNKEL (reference sequence). The CDR3 extends over 11 amino acids.

This clonotype was seen only once. The V and J genes are TRBV2 and TRBJ2-6; D unclear. Trimming shortened V by 4 bases and J by 2 bases, and 6 bases separated the two germline ends. Germline-derived CDR1 and CDR2 are SNHLY and FYNNEI. The CDR3 sequence is 14 residues long. The CDR3 loop reads CASSGRAGANVLTF. CDR3 in DNA: TGTGCCAGCAGTGGCCGGGCTGGGGCCAACGTCCTGACTTTC. Based on the CDR3 plus reference TRBV2 and TRBJ2-6, the full variable domain is EPEVTQTPSHQVTQMGQEVILRCVPISNHLYFYWYRQILGQKVEFLVSFYNNEISEKSEIFDDQFSVERPDGSNFTLKIRSTKLEDSAMYFCASSGRAGANVLTFGAGSRLTVL.

The V and J genes are TRBV15 and TRBJ2-2; D possibly corresponds to TRBD1 (5 bases). Germline V gives CDR1 LNHNV, CDR2 YYDKDF (reference sequence). The CDR3 runs 16 residues. V shed 0 bases and J shed 7 bases, with 15 bases lying between them. This chain's CDR3 is CATSRDPAGRGGELFF. The CDR3 DNA follows: TGTGCCACCAGCAGAGATCCGGCAGGGCGTGGCGGGGAGCTGTTTTTT.

This chain joins TRBV11-1 and TRBJ2-1, with TRBD2 matching 9 bases. V dropped 1 base and J dropped 6; count of bases not matched to a gene: 4. This CDR3 has 15 residues. Germline V lookup: CDR1 SGHAT, CDR2 FQDESV (reference sequence). In DNA, the CDR3 is TGTGCCAGCAGCTTAGATGGCGGGAGGGGCAATGAGCAGTTCTTC. It yields the protein CASSLDGGRGNEQFF.

This chain uses TRBV20-1 with TRBJ2-1; D is perhaps TRBD2 (5 bases). The CDR3 loop spans 13 amino acids. Germline V gene data show CDR1 as DFQATT and CDR2 as SNEGSKA (reference sequence). V was trimmed by 4 bases and J by 3 bases, leaving 10 bases between them. The CDR3 protein is CSAISAYYNEQFF. The DNA of the CDR3 is TGCAGTGCTATTAGCGCGTACTACAATGAGCAGTTCTTC.

CDR3 nucleotides: TGTGCCAGCAGGGATTTAGCGGGAGGGCCCCAAAACATTCAGTACTTC. It yields the protein CASRDLAGGPQNIQYF. The chain has TRBV6-6 and TRBJ2-4; 11 bases agree with TRBD2. Germline lookup yields CDR1 MNHNY and CDR2 SVGAGI (reference sequence). The J segment lost 5 bases and the V segment lost 6 bases, leaving 9 bases of the junction unmatched. This CDR3 has 16 amino acids.

The J gene is TRBJ2-1, the V gene TRBV9, with TRBD2 matching over 7 bases. The CDR3 runs to 14 residues. J was trimmed by 8 bases and V by 4 bases; bases with no gene match: 9. Germline lookup yields CDR1 SGDLS and CDR2 YYNGEE. CDR3 bases: TGTGCCAGCAGCCACGGACTAGGGAACGATGAGCAGTTCTTC. Its protein is CASSHGLGNDEQFF. Filled out from reference TRBV9 and TRBJ2-1, the complete variable domain reads DSGVTQTPKHLITATGQRVTLRCSPRSGDLSVYWYQQSLDQGLQFLIQYYNGEERAKGNILERFSAQQFPDLHSELNLSSLELGDSALYFCASSHGLGNDEQFFGPGTRLTVL.

This clonotype was seen a single time. The CDR3, as DNA: TGCAGTGCTAGAGGATTTGGGGGGAGCACTGAAGCTTTCTTT. This codes for CSARGFGGSTEAFF. The V gene is TRBV20-1, the J gene TRBJ1-1; D perhaps matches TRBD1 (5 bases). The CDR3 spans 14 residues. Germline lookup yields CDR1 DFQATT and CDR2 SNEGSKA (reference sequence). Trimming left V 1 base short and J 4 bases short, with 13 bases between.

The chain has TRBV29-1 and TRBJ2-7; possibly TRBD2 for D (5 bases). Germline V gives CDR1 SQVTM, CDR2 ANQGSEA. CDR3 length equals 11 residues. Trimming left V 7 bases short and J 6 bases short, with 13 bases between. CDR3 sequence: CSARRGREQYF. DNA of the CDR3: TGCAGCGCACGCCGAGGGCGCGAGCAGTACTTC.

The rearrangement joins TRBV25-1 to TRBJ2-7, with TRBD2 matching 8 bases. From germline, CDR1 is MGHDK and CDR2 SYGVNS. CDR3 length equals 15 residues. With V trimmed by 2 bases and J by 2 bases, 5 bases remained unmatched. The DNA for the CDR3 is TGTGCCAGCAGTGAAGTACTTAGCGGGGCCTACGAGCAGTACTTC. As protein: CASSEVLSGAYEQYF.

The chain links TRBV20-1 to TRBJ1-5, with 7 bases that match TRBD1. Germline V gene lookup returns CDR1 DFQATT and CDR2 SNEGSKA (reference sequence). The CDR3 contains 13 residues. The V gene end was trimmed by 5 bases and the J gene end by 3 bases; junction bases not matched to a gene: 4. Here the CDR3 DNA reads TGCAGTGCTCGGGACAGCGTCAATCAGCCCCAGCATTTT. It yields the protein CSARDSVNQPQHF.

The gene calls are TRBV7-9 and TRBJ2-7, with D possibly being TRBD2 (6 bases). This CDR3 region has 16 residues. The germline CDR1 and CDR2 sequences are SEHNR and FQNEAQ (reference sequence). Trimming stripped 6 bases from V and 0 bases from J, with 18 bases between. The CDR3 DNA reads TGTGCCAGCAGTCCACCGGGGGACCGACTCTCCTACGAGCAGTACTTC. This codes for CASSPPGDRLSYEQYF.

This chain links TRBV4-1 with TRBJ2-2; TRBD1 might be the D (5 bases). The CDR3 has 18 amino acids. The ends were cut back, 8 bases at V and 0 bases at J, with 22 bases in the middle. Looked up from germline, CDR1 is MGHRA and CDR2 is YSYEKL. The CDR3, as DNA: TGCGCCAGCCGACAACCAACCCAGGGCCGCGCGAACACCGGGGAGCTGTTTTTT. Its translation is CASRQPTQGRANTGELFF.

The chain recombines TRBV7-9 with TRBJ2-5; D may match TRBD1 or TRBD2 (6 bases each). This CDR3 is built from 16 residues. CDR1 and CDR2 from the germline V gene are SEHNR and FQNEAQ (reference sequence). The V end lost 4 bases, the J end lost 9 bases, and 24 bases lay between the germline ends. CDR3 in amino acids: CASSSDRRGNVLAQYF. The DNA for the CDR3 is TGTGCCAGCAGCTCAGACAGGAGGGGTAACGTTTTGGCCCAGTACTTC.

The J gene is TRBJ2-3, the V gene TRBV12-3 or TRBV12-4; 10 positions match TRBD2. V lost 8 bases to trimming and J lost 2 bases; unmatched junction nucleotides: 7. The CDR3 loop spans 15 amino acids. The CDR3 region is CASQREGLNTDTQYF. CDR3 DNA sequence: TGTGCCAGCCAGCGGGAGGGCCTGAACACAGATACGCAGTATTTT.

This clonotype has only one observation. The chain carries TRBV20-1 and TRBJ2-5; D not resolved. The CDR3 extends over 12 amino acids. Germline values: CDR1 DFQATT, CDR2 SNEGSKA (reference sequence). Between the trimmed V and J ends, which lost 3 bases and 5 bases, there was a span of 10 bases. The CDR3 DNA follows: TGCAGTGCTAGGTTTCCCCCGGAGACCCAGTACTTC. Residues: CSARFPPETQYF.